Each of the 19 T cell receptor beta chains below was sequenced from the same sample in a study of Ad26.COV2.S vaccination and SARS-CoV-2 variants. Using immunoSEQ multiplex PCR, the repertoire was profiled, and TCRdb retains in-frame clones only, with some absent. The table includes hundreds of thousands of clones, about nine tenths detected once. The treatment here: around 19 received Ad26.COV2.S at low or high dose, single or two shots; about 5 received placebo; per-sample allocation not given. Samples were taken on day 63 after the first vaccine or placebo injection. The sequences come from peripheral blood, collected in a trial of Ad26.COV2.S vaccine versus placebo. All receptors come from a person aged 18-65 years who received the Ad26.COV2.S COVID-19 vaccine or a placebo.

This clone was seen a handful of times. As DNA, the CDR3 is TGTGCCAGCAGCCTAAAGCGGGGGTTGCTCACAGATACGCAGTATTTT. It is translated as CASSLKRGLLTDTQYF. The J gene is TRBJ2-3, the V gene TRBV13, with TRBD2 matching 8 bases. V gave up 5 bases and J gave up 2 bases; unmatched junction bases: 9. The CDR3 has 16 amino acids. CDR1 is PRHDT and CDR2 is FYEKMQ in the germline V gene (reference sequence). Full variable domain (rest looked up from reference TRBV13 and TRBJ2-3): AAGVIQSPRHLIKEKRETATLKCYPIPRHDTVYWYQQGPGQDPQFLISFYEKMQSDKGSIPDRFSAQQFSDYHSELNMSSLELGDSALYFCASSLKRGLLTDTQYFGPGTRLTVL.

This sequence joins TRBV19 and TRBJ2-2; no reliable D call. Germline V lookup: CDR1 LNHDA, CDR2 SQIVND (reference sequence). With 5 bases removed from V and 1 base from J, the gap between germline ends came to 8 bases. This CDR3 region has 14 residues. This CDR3 is CASSWDWNTGELFF. The DNA of the CDR3 is TGTGCCAGTAGTTGGGATTGGAACACCGGGGAGCTGTTTTTT.

This clone was found once. The chain couples TRBV9 to TRBJ2-4; 9 nucleotides line up with TRBD1. The trim removed 4 bases at V and 6 bases at J, leaving 14 bases unmatched. CDR3 size: 17 residues. Germline values: CDR1 SGDLS, CDR2 YYNGEE. Here the CDR3 DNA reads TGTGCCAGCAGCCTAAGGGCTGGGGGACAGGGCCTAAACATTCAGTACTTC. As protein: CASSLRAGGQGLNIQYF.

The gene calls are TRBV5-1 and TRBJ2-7; 7 bases are shared with TRBD2. The CDR3 consists of 16 residues. Trimming at V came to 0 bases and at J to 2 bases, leaving 8 bases not matched to a gene. Germline V gives CDR1 SGHRS, CDR2 YFSETQ. The CDR3 nucleotides are TGCGCCAGCAGCTTGGCCCCGCTAGCGGATACCTACGAGCAGTACTTC. Protein: CASSLAPLADTYEQYF.

V gene TRBV9 combines with J gene TRBJ1-2; 10 bases are a match to TRBD1. This CDR3 contains 13 residues. Trimming at V came to 0 bases and at J to 8 bases, leaving 1 base not matched to a gene. CDR1 SGDLS and CDR2 YYNGEE come from the germline V gene. The CDR3 sequence: CASSVGDRGGYTF. The CDR3 DNA reads TGTGCCAGCAGCGTAGGGGACAGGGGAGGCTACACCTTC.

Comments on this clone: The junction departs from germline at one end; a sequencing error may be responsible. The chain links TRBV6-5 to TRBJ2-3; D possibly corresponds to TRBD2 (6 bases). Germline CDR1 and CDR2: MNHEY and SVGAGI. The CDR3 has 12 residues. The chain's CDR3 is CVSGSEADTQYF. The CDR3 DNA follows: TGTGTCAGCGGGTCGGAGGCAGATACGCAGTATTTT.

This clone was recorded only once. The chain is built from TRBV19 and TRBJ2-2; D tentatively reads TRBD1 or TRBD2 (5 bases each). Germline CDR1 reads LNHDA; CDR2 reads SQIVND (reference sequence). The CDR3 covers 15 residues. V lost 6 bases and J 5 bases, leaving 16 bases between the germline ends. The CDR3 DNA reads TGTGCCAGTAGCCCACCCGGGGCACGAACCGGGGAGCTGTTTTTT. Its protein is CASSPPGARTGELFF.

The chain has TRBV29-1 and TRBJ2-7, with 9 nucleotides matching TRBD1. The CDR3 is 14 residues long. V was clipped by 6 bases and J by 2 bases; unmatched bases: 8. Per the germline V gene, CDR1 is SQVTM and CDR2 is ANQGSEA. CDR3: CSVTRDRVPYEQYF. DNA of the CDR3: TGCAGCGTCACCCGGGACAGGGTGCCCTACGAGCAGTACTTC.

The CDR3: CAWAHGAGQPQHF. Written as DNA, the CDR3 is TGTGCCTGGGCCCATGGAGCGGGCCAGCCCCAGCATTTT. The rearrangement joins TRBV30 to TRBJ1-5; D is uncertain. CDR1 is GTSNPN and CDR2 is SVGIG in the germline V gene (reference sequence). The CDR3 is made up of 13 amino acids. Between the trimmed V and J ends, which lost 5 bases and 7 bases, there was a span of 15 bases.

The V gene is TRBV12-5, the J gene TRBJ2-6; D is uncertain. The length of the CDR3 is 18 residues. Per the germline V gene, CDR1 is LGHNT and CDR2 is FRNRAP. The V gene lost 0 bases and the J gene lost 1 base, with 13 bases spanning the gap. CDR3 nucleotides: TGTGCTAGTGGTTTGGTGGCCAAACATGTTTCTGGGGCCAACGTCCTGACTTTC. Translation gives CASGLVAKHVSGANVLTF.

This chain connects TRBV7-2 to TRBJ1-3; unclear D gene. CDR3 length: 15 amino acids. The germline V gene encodes CDR1 SGHTA and CDR2 FQGNSA. Deletions cut 5 bases from V and 2 bases from J, with 13 bases between. CDR3 DNA sequence: TGTGCCAGCAGCCCCTCGTGGGCGGCTGGAAACACCATATATTTT. This gives the protein CASSPSWAAGNTIYF.

V gene TRBV30 combines with J gene TRBJ2-6; D remains ambiguous. Looked up from germline, CDR1 is GTSNPN and CDR2 is SVGIG (reference sequence). The CDR3 length is 12 residues. V was shortened by 6 bases and J by 1 base, with 4 bases between the two germline ends. The CDR3 loop reads CACGSGANVLTF. CDR3 nucleotides: TGTGCCTGTGGATCTGGGGCCAACGTCCTGACTTTC.

The chain employs TRBV4-1 and TRBJ2-6; no clear D gene. Trimming took off 1 base at V and 0 bases at J, with 10 bases between the two ends. This CDR3 is 17 amino acids long. The V gene's germline CDR1 is MGHRA and CDR2 YSYEKL. The CDR3 nucleotides read TGCGCCAGCAGCCAAGGTCTCGCACACTCTGGGGCCAACGTCCTGACTTTC. This sequence encodes CASSQGLAHSGANVLTF.

This chain joins TRBV6-1 and TRBJ1-1, with D uncertain. Per the germline V gene, CDR1 is MNHNS and CDR2 is SASEGT. The CDR3 covers 14 residues. The ends were cut back, 5 bases at V and 3 bases at J, with 13 bases in the middle. The DNA for the CDR3 is TGTGCCAGCAGTCCTCCAGGAGCCCACACTGAAGCTTTCTTT. This codes for CASSPPGAHTEAFF.

V is TRBV9 and J is TRBJ2-7; 9 nucleotides agree with TRBD2. The V and J ends lost 4 bases and 6 bases, in that order; junction bases with no gene match: 14. CDR3 size: 16 residues. Germline V gene data show CDR1 as SGDLS and CDR2 as YYNGEE. The CDR3 DNA is TGTGCCAGCAGCCCCTCTCCTCTAGCGGGGCCGGGCGAGCAGTACTTC. Translated, it gives CASSPSPLAGPGEQYF.

The chain joins TRBV5-1 to TRBJ2-3; D is perhaps TRBD1 (6 bases). Germline-derived CDR1 and CDR2 are SGHRS and YFSETQ. The CDR3 totals 18 residues. Trimming pared 7 bases from V and 0 bases from J, leaving 24 bases between. CDR3 DNA sequence: TGCGCCAGCGGCCCTCTCGGACAGACCACTACTAGCACAGATACGCAGTATTTT. It yields the protein CASGPLGQTTTSTDTQYF.

The chain couples TRBV11-3 to TRBJ2-5; either TRBD1 or TRBD2 may supply D (5 bases each). From germline, CDR1 is SGHNT and CDR2 YENEEA. V dropped 5 bases and J dropped 3 bases, with 13 bases sitting between them. This CDR3 has 14 residues. CDR3 region: CASSARDEEETQYF. The CDR3 DNA is TGTGCCAGCAGCGCACGGGACGAGGAAGAGACCCAGTACTTC.

This clone was observed a handful of times. The V and J genes are TRBV5-4 and TRBJ2-5; tentative D call: TRBD1 (6 bases). Germline V CDR1 and CDR2: SGHNT, YYREEE (reference sequence). This CDR3 spans 13 amino acids. V lost 4 bases to trimming and J lost 2 bases, with 9 bases between them. DNA for the CDR3: TGTGCCAGCAGCCTGGACAGTCAAGAGACCCAGTACTTC. Residues: CASSLDSQETQYF.

In DNA, the CDR3 is TGTGCCAGCAGTTACTCGAACAGGAACACTGAAGCTTTCTTT. Translation: CASSYSNRNTEAFF. V and J are TRBV6-5 and TRBJ1-1; D is undetermined. V was clipped by 0 bases and J by 1 base, with 6 bases between them. The CDR3 runs to 14 residues. Per the germline V gene, CDR1 is MNHEY and CDR2 is SVGAGI.